A single sample is the source of the 30 T cell receptor beta chains below, sequenced in a study of a mutant IDH1 vaccine in newly diagnosed glioma. The repertoire was sequenced with immunoSEQ multiplex PCR; TCRdb's copy has only in-frame clones and lacks some. This table holds about 88,000 clones, approximately 80% found once. The time point was: baseline, week 1 (first vaccination visit). Treatment in this sample: pre-vaccination baseline after standard-of-care therapy. The input for sequencing was PBMCs, taken from a glioma patient treated with radiotherapy, temozolomide or both. These receptors were taken from a man in his forties with glioma. Some clones in this sample may be carry-over from other donors' samples.

This chain joins TRBV19 and TRBJ1-5; no definite D call. The CDR3 loop spans 12 amino acids. Trimming left V 6 bases short and J 5 bases short, with 8 bases between. Germline CDR1 is LNHDA and CDR2 is SQIVND (reference sequence). The CDR3 here is CASSDGDQPQHF. DNA for the CDR3: TGTGCCAGTAGCGACGGGGATCAGCCCCAGCATTTT.

This clone occurred a few times. This chain joins TRBV6-7 and TRBJ1-2; D is unresolved. TRBV6-7 is assigned to the ORF class and has an uncertain function. This CDR3 is 13 amino acids long. V lost 7 bases, J lost 2 bases, and 11 bases lay in between. Here the CDR3 DNA reads TGTGCCAGCACCCAAATTAGAAACTATGGCTACACCTTC. This translates into CASTQIRNYGYTF.

The V call is TRBV6-5, the J call TRBJ1-5; D perhaps matches TRBD1 (6 bases). The CDR3 is 15 residues long. Trimming left V 0 bases short and J 2 bases short, with 8 bases between. Germline CDR1 MNHEY, CDR2 SVGAGI. Here the CDR3 DNA reads TGTGCCAGCAGTTACTCCGGGGGCCGCAATCAGCCCCAGCATTTT. This gives the protein CASSYSGGRNQPQHF.

The chain joins TRBV5-4 to TRBJ2-2, with 9 nucleotides matching TRBD1. The germline CDR1 and CDR2 sequences are SGHNT and YYREEE (reference sequence). The trim removed 4 bases at V and 10 bases at J, leaving 5 bases unmatched. The CDR3 covers 13 residues. The CDR3 DNA is TGTGCCAGCAGCCCAACAGGGGGCGAGGAGCTGTTTTTT. The encoded protein is CASSPTGGEELFF.

The chain carries TRBV5-4 and TRBJ1-4; tentative D call: TRBD1 (5 bases). V was trimmed by 2 bases and J by 7 bases, leaving 12 bases between them. CDR1 and CDR2 from the germline V gene are SGHNT and YYREEE (reference sequence). The CDR3 consists of 14 residues. DNA of the CDR3: TGTGCCAGCAGCTTAACAGGTCCTAGTGAAAAACTGTTTTTT. Translating it yields CASSLTGPSEKLFF. The full variable domain, completed using reference TRBV5-4 and TRBJ1-4, is ETGVTQSPTHLIKTRGQQVTLRCSSQSGHNTVSWYQQALGQGPQFIFQYYREEENGRGNFPPRFSGLQFPNYSSELNVNALELDDSALYLCASSLTGPSEKLFFGSGTQLSVL.

This sequence joins TRBV4-1 and TRBJ1-1; D is possibly TRBD1 (6 bases). Germline V gives CDR1 MGHRA, CDR2 YSYEKL. V lost 3 bases and J 6 bases, leaving 14 bases between the germline ends. The CDR3 is 14 amino acids. The CDR3 sequence is CASSQGLQGPEAFF. In DNA, the CDR3 is TGCGCCAGCAGCCAGGGACTCCAGGGGCCTGAAGCTTTCTTT.

The chain links TRBV5-1 to TRBJ2-7; 8 bases align to TRBD1. Per the germline V gene, CDR1 is SGHRS and CDR2 is YFSETQ. V was clipped by 4 bases and J by 0 bases; unmatched bases: 12. The CDR3 totals 17 residues. DNA for the CDR3: TGCGCCAGCAGCCCTCACGCTGGGACAGGTCTCTCCTACGAGCAGTACTTC. Amino acid sequence: CASSPHAGTGLSYEQYF.

The V call is TRBV13, the J call TRBJ1-2, with D unresolved. The CDR3 sequence is 12 residues long. The germline V and J ends were trimmed by 4 bases and 2 bases, with 5 bases remaining between them. From germline, CDR1 is PRHDT and CDR2 FYEKMQ (reference sequence). The CDR3 DNA sequence: TGTGCCAGCAGCTACGGGAACTATGGCTACACCTTC. The encoded protein is CASSYGNYGYTF.

In this sample, this clone turned up once. V gene TRBV5-3 combines with J gene TRBJ1-1; 8 nucleotides align to TRBD1. TRBV5-3 is reported as an ORF; its role is uncertain. The ends lost 8 bases at V and 1 base at J; junction bases unmatched: 7. This CDR3 comprises 14 residues. CDR3 in DNA: TGTGCCAGTAGCCGGACAGGGCGGAACACTGAAGCTTTCTTT. Translated: CASSRTGRNTEAFF.

This sequence joins TRBV6-1 and TRBJ1-2; perhaps TRBD1 as D (6 bases). CDR1 is MNHNS, CDR2 SASEGT, per germline. The V gene lost 4 bases and the J gene lost 8 bases, with 14 bases spanning the gap. CDR3 length: 13 residues. The DNA for the CDR3 is TGTGCCAGCAGTGTTGCGGGGGCTCAGGGCTACACCTTC. Its protein product is CASSVAGAQGYTF.

The chain links TRBV4-1 to TRBJ1-5; D is perhaps TRBD1 (6 bases). The CDR3 spans 15 residues. V was shortened by 5 bases and J by 0 bases, with 11 bases between the two germline ends. Germline V lookup: CDR1 MGHRA, CDR2 YSYEKL. This CDR3 is CASSERTASNQPQHF. For the CDR3, the DNA is TGCGCCAGCAGCGAGAGGACAGCTAGCAATCAGCCCCAGCATTTT.

V gene TRBV5-4 combines with J gene TRBJ2-4; a possible D gene is TRBD2 (6 bases). V was clipped by 3 bases and J by 0 bases, with 10 bases between them. Germline V CDR1 and CDR2: SGHNT, YYREEE (reference sequence). CDR3 length: 15 amino acids. The CDR3 protein is CASSSGEGAKNIQYF. CDR3 sequence (DNA): TGTGCCAGCAGCTCGGGGGAAGGAGCCAAAAACATTCAGTACTTC.

This clone came up once. This CDR3 reads CASSYSGVGGHEQFF. The DNA of the CDR3 is TGTGCCAGCAGTTACTCGGGGGTAGGGGGGCATGAGCAGTTCTTC. The chain couples TRBV6-5 to TRBJ2-1; D may match TRBD1 or TRBD2 (6 bases each). The CDR3 consists of 15 residues. Germline CDR1 is MNHEY and CDR2 is SVGAGI. The V end lost 0 bases, the J end lost 8 bases, and 14 bases lay between the germline ends.

The chain carries TRBV9 and TRBJ2-5; no clear D gene. Germline V gives CDR1 SGDLS, CDR2 YYNGEE. The CDR3 runs to 15 residues. V dropped 4 bases and J dropped 5 bases, with 18 bases sitting between them. CDR3 in amino acids: CASSSGVVRLETQYF. The CDR3 DNA sequence: TGTGCCAGCAGCTCAGGCGTGGTAAGGCTGGAGACCCAGTACTTC.

The gene calls are TRBV6-1 and TRBJ1-1; a possible D gene is TRBD1 (6 bases). Germline V gene lookup returns CDR1 MNHNS and CDR2 SASEGT. V lost 3 bases and J lost 11, with 16 bases in between. The CDR3 has 13 amino acids. The CDR3 nucleotides read TGTGCCAGCAGTGAGCACAGGGCCCGGGGGGCTTTCTTT. This sequence encodes CASSEHRARGAFF.

V is TRBV9 and J is TRBJ2-5; weak D call: TRBD2 (6 bases). Looked up from germline, CDR1 is SGDLS and CDR2 is YYNGEE. Between the trimmed V and J ends, which lost 3 bases and 7 bases, there was a span of 22 bases. The CDR3 is 16 residues long. For the CDR3, the DNA is TGTGCCAGCAGCGCCTCCCGGGGAGGTACCGCAGGGACCCAGTACTTC. Protein sequence: CASSASRGGTAGTQYF.

The chain carries TRBV29-1 and TRBJ2-2; 14 bases match TRBD2. Germline lookup yields CDR1 SQVTM and CDR2 ANQGSEA. CDR3 length: 17 residues. With V trimmed by 6 bases and J by 2 bases, 8 bases remained unmatched. The CDR3 sequence: CSVPWTSGGPNTGELFF. The CDR3 coding sequence is TGCAGCGTCCCATGGACTAGCGGGGGGCCCAACACCGGGGAGCTGTTTTTT.

V and J are TRBV2 and TRBJ1-5, with D possibly matching TRBD1 (5 bases). Trimming cost V 1 base and J 4 bases, with 11 bases left between them. The CDR3 runs 15 residues. Germline CDR1 and CDR2: SNHLY and FYNNEI. The CDR3 DNA sequence: TGTGCCAGCAGTGAAGGGGGCAGAGTTAATCAGCCCCAGCATTTT. Its translation is CASSEGGRVNQPQHF.

The chain recombines TRBV21-1 with TRBJ2-5; the DNA was not compared with TRBD1, the D call given in the table. TRBV21-1 constitutes a pseudogene. The CDR3 consists of 15 residues. Here the CDR3 reads CARDGSAGPQETQYF. The CDR3 nucleotides are TGTGCCAGAGATGGGTCCGCAGGGCCCCAAGAGACCCAGTACTTC.

This clone was seen just once. The V call is TRBV6-5, the J call TRBJ2-2; a weak D match, TRBD2 (6 bases). The germline CDR1 and CDR2 sequences are MNHEY and SVGAGI. Between the trimmed V and J ends, which lost 6 bases and 11 bases, there was a span of 13 bases. This CDR3 region has 12 residues. The CDR3 DNA is TGTGCCAGCAGCTATTGGAGGGGTGAGCTGTTTTTT. Amino acid sequence: CASSYWRGELFF.

The chain joins TRBV11-2 to TRBJ1-2; tentative D call: TRBD1 (5 bases). The CDR3 runs to 15 residues. CDR1 is SGHAT, CDR2 FQNNGV, per germline. With 5 bases removed from V and 8 bases from J, the gap between germline ends came to 21 bases. The CDR3 sequence is CASSGQRARVSGYTF. The CDR3 region has the DNA TGTGCCAGCAGCGGCCAGCGTGCCAGGGTTAGCGGCTACACCTTC.

In this sample, this clone turned up a few times. The V and J genes are TRBV30 and TRBJ1-1; a weak D match, TRBD1 (5 bases). Germline V CDR1 and CDR2: GTSNPN, SVGIG (reference sequence). The length of the CDR3 is 14 residues. Trimming cost V 4 bases and J 1 base, with 13 bases left between them. In DNA form, the CDR3 reads TGTGCCTGGACGGCAGGGACGACGAACACTGAAGCTTTCTTT. Residues: CAWTAGTTNTEAFF.

The chain uses TRBV7-2 and TRBJ2-2; D gene ambiguous. The V end lost 3 bases, the J end lost 0 bases, and 8 bases lay between the germline ends. Germline V gives CDR1 SGHTA, CDR2 FQGNSA. The CDR3 spans 15 residues. The CDR3 loop is CASSFKAANTGELFF. The CDR3 nucleotides are TGTGCCAGCAGCTTTAAGGCAGCGAACACCGGGGAGCTGTTTTTT.

The chain has TRBV11-2 and TRBJ2-2, with D possibly matching TRBD1 (7 bases). The CDR3 runs to 16 residues. Germline CDR1 and CDR2: SGHAT and FQNNGV. Trimming left V 1 base short and J 3 bases short, with 12 bases between. The CDR3 DNA follows: TGTGCCAGCAGCTTAGTGGCGGGGACAGACACCGGGGAGCTGTTTTTT. Its translation: CASSLVAGTDTGELFF.

This clone was recorded a few times. The chain couples TRBV9 to TRBJ1-6, with TRBD1 identical over 7 bases. This CDR3 is 14 amino acids long. The germline CDR1 and CDR2 sequences are SGDLS and YYNGEE. The ends lost 3 bases at V and 7 bases at J; junction bases unmatched: 4. The CDR3, as DNA: TGTGCCAGCAGCGGGAGACAGGGAAATTCACCCCTCCACTTT. It specifies CASSGRQGNSPLHF.

The gene calls are TRBV15 and TRBJ1-3, with unresolved D. CDR3 size: 14 residues. The V and J ends lost 5 bases and 5 bases respectively, with 13 bases between them. CDR1 is LNHNV, CDR2 YYDKDF, per germline (reference sequence). CDR3 DNA sequence: TGTGCCACCAGCCCTGGTGACTCAAGAAACACCATATATTTT. Translated, it gives CATSPGDSRNTIYF.

This clone came up a few times. CDR3 DNA: TGTGCCAGCAGCCAAGAACAGGGGGCGCGTCATCAGCCCCAGCATTTT. This translates into CASSQEQGARHQPQHF. The chain employs TRBV4-2 and TRBJ1-5; 9 bases map to TRBD1. Germline CDR1 and CDR2: LGHNA and YNFKEQ. V lost 0 bases and J lost 5; bases outside the gene matches: 5. The CDR3 is 16 amino acids.

The rearrangement joins TRBV6-5 to TRBJ2-2; 7 bases line up with TRBD2. This CDR3 comprises 15 residues. Per germline, CDR1 MNHEY and CDR2 SVGAGI. Trimming at V came to 2 bases and at J to 6 bases, leaving 6 bases not matched to a gene. The CDR3 protein is CASSYRGGVAGELFF. The CDR3 DNA follows: TGTGCCAGCAGTTACAGGGGAGGGGTGGCCGGGGAGCTGTTTTTT.

V and J are TRBV2 and TRBJ1-2; D is perhaps TRBD1 (6 bases). The V end lost 4 bases, the J end lost 8 bases, and 14 bases lay between the germline ends. Germline-derived CDR1 and CDR2 are SNHLY and FYNNEI. There are 13 residues in the CDR3. This chain's CDR3 is CASSGLGAGGYTF. CDR3 DNA sequence: TGTGCCAGCAGTGGTTTGGGGGCTGGGGGCTACACCTTC.

The chain uses TRBV6-6 and TRBJ1-1; D is unclear. CDR1 is MNHNY and CDR2 is SVGAGI in the germline V gene (reference sequence). Trimming took 2 bases from V and 5 from J, leaving 6 bases between them. CDR3 length: 12 residues. Written as DNA, the CDR3 is TGTGCCAGCAGTTACGGGTCAACTGAAGCTTTCTTT. Protein product: CASSYGSTEAFF.